Following are 30 T cell receptor beta chains from one sample sequenced in a study of response to subunit inactivated influenza vaccine. TCRdb processed the RT-PCR reads anew with MiXCR; each CDR3 protein has one entry. The sample yields around 480,000 distinct CDR3 sequences, more than 15% seen once. The starting material was CD4+ T cells sorted from PBMCs, obtained roughly 24 months after vaccination. Receptor source: a man between 50 and 75 years old who received an inactivated influenza vaccine.

The V and J genes are TRBV3-1 and TRBJ2-1, with D possibly matching TRBD2 (6 bases). Between the trimmed V and J ends, which lost 3 bases and 9 bases, there was a span of 18 bases. Germline CDR1 is LGHDT and CDR2 is YNNKEL (reference sequence). This CDR3 contains 15 residues. This CDR3 is CASSQSAGPGSEQFF. The CDR3 region has the DNA TGTGCCAGCAGCCAGTCAGCGGGCCCGGGGAGTGAGCAGTTCTTC.

The table lists this clonotype with a few counts. The V gene is TRBV6-1, the J gene TRBJ1-6; D ambiguous. The CDR3 contains 15 residues. Germline V gene data show CDR1 as MNHNS and CDR2 as SASEGT. V lost 6 bases, J lost 5 bases, and 14 bases lay in between. In nucleotides, the CDR3 is TGTGCCAGCAGCCTAACTCCGGGCGATAATTCACCCCTCCACTTT. It translates to CASSLTPGDNSPLHF.

The chain employs TRBV5-1 and TRBJ2-7, with 13 bases that match TRBD2. Germline CDR1 and CDR2: SGHRS and YFSETQ. The J segment lost 6 bases and the V segment lost 3 bases, leaving 3 bases of the junction unmatched. The CDR3 is made up of 14 amino acids. The CDR3 region has the DNA TGCGCCAGCAGCTCCGGGACTAGCGGGACCGAGCAGTACTTC. The encoded protein is CASSSGTSGTEQYF.

The chain uses TRBV28 and TRBJ2-5; perhaps TRBD2 as D (6 bases). Deletions cut 8 bases from V and 3 bases from J, with 10 bases between. CDR1 is MDHEN, CDR2 SYDVKM, per germline. CDR3 length: 12 residues. In DNA, the CDR3 is TGTGCCAGCGTCGGGAGAGAAGAGACCCAGTACTTC. Translating gives CASVGREETQYF.

Ten or more counts support this clonotype. V and J are TRBV20-1 and TRBJ2-1; TRBD1 agrees at 7 bases. V lost 6 bases, J lost 10 bases, and 12 bases stayed unmatched. Germline-derived CDR1 and CDR2 are DFQATT and SNEGSKA (reference sequence). The CDR3 runs to 13 residues. CDR3 in DNA: TGCAGTGCACGAACAGGGGCTACAATCGAGCAGTTCTTC. Its protein is CSARTGATIEQFF.

This clonotype was detected a few times. The J gene is TRBJ1-5, the V gene TRBV20-1, with a tentative D call TRBD1 (6 bases). Trimming removed 7 bases at V and 7 bases at J, with 20 bases between. The CDR3 is made up of 14 amino acids. Germline lookup yields CDR1 DFQATT and CDR2 SNEGSKA (reference sequence). Here the CDR3 reads CSGTQGHSGQPQHF. The CDR3 DNA follows: TGCAGTGGCACCCAGGGGCATTCAGGCCAGCCCCAGCATTTT.

This clonotype has ten or more counts. The gene calls are TRBV7-2 and TRBJ1-6; the D gene is possibly TRBD1 (5 bases). The germline V gene has CDR1 SGHTA and CDR2 FQGNSA. The V gene lost 5 bases and the J gene lost 8 bases, with 19 bases spanning the gap. The CDR3 is 16 residues long. The CDR3 nucleotides are TGTGCCAGCAGCCTTAACCCGTGGGGGAGGGATTCACCCCTCCACTTT. This codes for CASSLNPWGRDSPLHF.

This clonotype was seen more than once but under ten times. The rearrangement joins TRBV2 to TRBJ1-2; perhaps TRBD1 as D (5 bases). This CDR3 comprises 13 residues. V dropped 0 bases and J dropped 12 bases, with 14 bases sitting between them. Germline CDR1 SNHLY, CDR2 FYNNEI. The CDR3 sequence: CASSEASGTPNTF. The CDR3 nucleotides read TGTGCCAGCAGTGAAGCGTCCGGGACTCCAAACACCTTC. Full variable domain (missing parts from reference TRBV2 and TRBJ1-2): EPEVTQTPSHQVTQMGQEVILRCVPISNHLYFYWYRQILGQKVEFLVSFYNNEISEKSEIFDDQFSVERPDGSNFTLKIRSTKLEDSAMYFCASSEASGTPNTFGSGTRLTVV.

The chain carries TRBV30 and TRBJ1-1; TRBD1 aligns across 8 bases. The V gene's germline CDR1 is GTSNPN and CDR2 SVGIG (reference sequence). The junction had 10 bases not matched to a gene; V was cut back by 3 bases and J by 1 base. The CDR3 has 16 amino acids. The CDR3 coding sequence is TGTGCCTGGAGGTTAGCAGGGGGCGGTAGGAACACTGAAGCTTTCTTT. This gives the protein CAWRLAGGGRNTEAFF.

This chain uses TRBV6-5 with TRBJ2-7; no firm D call. The CDR3 is made up of 17 amino acids. Germline V CDR1 and CDR2: MNHEY, SVGAGI. Trimming pared 0 bases from V and 4 bases from J, leaving 19 bases between. The CDR3 coding sequence is TGTGCCAGCAGTTACTCGATAGGTAGTAAGCAGGCGTACGAGCAGTACTTC. Protein sequence: CASSYSIGSKQAYEQYF.

This clonotype was seen only a few times. J is TRBJ2-2 and V is TRBV3-1; 11 bases match TRBD2. Germline lookup yields CDR1 LGHDT and CDR2 YNNKEL (reference sequence). V was clipped by 4 bases and J by 5 bases; unmatched bases: 3. The CDR3 length is 15 residues. CDR3 bases: TGTGCCAGCAGCCGACTAGCGGGGCTTACCGGGGAGCTGTTTTTT. This translates into CASSRLAGLTGELFF.

This clonotype was counted between two and nine times. The V gene is TRBV20-1, the J gene TRBJ2-7; D could derive from TRBD1 or TRBD2 (6 bases each). Germline-derived CDR1 and CDR2 are DFQATT and SNEGSKA (reference sequence). With 6 bases removed from V and 5 bases from J, the gap between germline ends came to 20 bases. CDR3 length equals 14 residues. CDR3 residues: CSALGGLGDHEQYF. In nucleotides, the CDR3 is TGCAGTGCCTTAGGGGGGCTGGGGGATCACGAGCAGTACTTC.

The chain couples TRBV12-3 or TRBV12-4 to TRBJ2-7; 8 bases are shared with TRBD2. The CDR3 contains 14 residues. V lost 10 bases, J lost 3 bases, and 11 bases stayed unmatched. CDR3: CATRPGLGNYEQYF. The CDR3, as DNA: TGTGCCACCCGGCCGGGACTAGGAAACTACGAGCAGTACTTC.

V usage is TRBV29-1 and J usage is TRBJ2-1; 12 positions agree with TRBD2. Germline lookup yields CDR1 SQVTM and CDR2 ANQGSEA. V lost 6 bases and J lost 0; bases outside the gene matches: 3. The CDR3 spans 15 residues. CDR3 DNA: TGCAGCGTGCCGACTAGCGGGGGCTCCTACAATGAGCAGTTCTTC. Translating gives CSVPTSGGSYNEQFF.

This clonotype occurred a few times. The V gene is TRBV12-3 or TRBV12-4, the J gene TRBJ2-5; 9 nucleotides agree with TRBD1. Unmatched junction bases numbered 12, after V lost 6 bases and J lost 4 bases. This CDR3 contains 16 residues. The CDR3 loop reads CASSRRFGTGLETQYF. The CDR3 DNA sequence: TGTGCCAGCAGCCGTAGGTTTGGGACAGGGCTAGAGACCCAGTACTTC.

The chain carries TRBV10-3 and TRBJ1-5, with D hard to call. V lost 6 bases and J 3 bases, leaving 12 bases between the germline ends. Germline V lookup: CDR1 ENHRY, CDR2 SYGVKD. The CDR3 spans 14 residues. The CDR3 nucleotides read TGTGCCATCAGCGAATACAGTGACAATCAGCCCCAGCATTTT. It translates to CAISEYSDNQPQHF.

The genes are TRBV10-3 and TRBJ1-2; TRBD1 aligns across 9 bases. The CDR3 is 15 amino acids. Germline V gives CDR1 ENHRY, CDR2 SYGVKD. Unmatched junction bases numbered 8, after V lost 4 bases and J lost 5 bases. The CDR3 DNA reads as TGTGCCATCAGTGTGTCGGTGGGACAGGGTTATGGCTACACCTTC. As protein: CAISVSVGQGYGYTF.

This clonotype showed up just a few times. The CDR3 sequence: CASSLAGADFGTQYF. The CDR3 nucleotides are TGTGCCAGCAGTTTAGCGGGGGCCGATTTTGGTACGCAGTATTTT. The V gene is TRBV6-2 or TRBV6-3, the J gene TRBJ2-3; the match to TRBD2 covers 9 bases. Per germline, CDR1 MNHEY and CDR2 SVGEGT. The CDR3 covers 15 residues. After removal of 4 bases from V and 8 bases from J, the junction contained 10 bases not matched to a gene.

There are a few counts of this clonotype. The chain recombines TRBV23-1 with TRBJ2-1; D is ambiguous. TRBV23-1 has ORF status, its function being uncertain. V was clipped by 8 bases and J by 7 bases, with 18 bases between them. The CDR3 totals 14 residues. The CDR3 spells CASPSGRFQNEQFF. For the CDR3, the DNA is TGCGCCAGCCCCTCAGGACGTTTTCAGAATGAGCAGTTCTTC.

The sample holds a few counts of this clonotype. This rearrangement joins TRBV12-3 or TRBV12-4 to TRBJ1-5, with 8 bases identical to TRBD1. Losses at the gene ends were 6 bases for V and 0 bases for J; bases not matched to a gene: 4. The CDR3 has 15 residues. The CDR3 bases are TGTGCCAGCAGAGACAGGGGTTATAGCAATCAGCCCCAGCATTTT. Translation gives CASRDRGYSNQPQHF.

V is TRBV12-3 or TRBV12-4 and J is TRBJ1-1; D remains ambiguous. V was pared by 6 bases and J by 8 bases, with 13 bases between. The CDR3 spans 12 residues. CDR3 in amino acids: CASSRGRSEAFF. CDR3 DNA: TGTGCCAGCAGCCGCGGACGTTCAGAAGCTTTCTTT.

This clonotype was counted only a few times. The chain combines TRBV20-1 with TRBJ1-5, with D tentatively TRBD1 (5 bases). Trimming shortened V by 4 bases and J by 6 bases, and 10 bases separated the two germline ends. The length of the CDR3 is 12 residues. From germline, CDR1 is DFQATT and CDR2 SNEGSKA (reference sequence). The CDR3 region is CSATGLGQPQHF. The DNA of the CDR3 is TGCAGTGCTACAGGGTTGGGTCAGCCCCAGCATTTT.

This clonotype was observed many times. This chain connects TRBV3-1 to TRBJ2-3; no definite D call. The CDR3 has 13 amino acids. Germline lookup yields CDR1 LGHDT and CDR2 YNNKEL (reference sequence). Trimming left V 4 bases short and J 2 bases short, with 7 bases between. The CDR3 region has the DNA TGTGCCAGCAGCCGCCGGACCACAGATACGCAGTATTTT. Its translation: CASSRRTTDTQYF.

The chain combines TRBV6-5 with TRBJ1-4, with a tentative D call TRBD1 (5 bases). Trimming took 0 bases from V and 8 from J, leaving 13 bases between them. Germline CDR1 MNHEY, CDR2 SVGAGI. The CDR3 contains 15 residues. The CDR3 DNA sequence: TGTGCCAGCAGTTACTCCCCAGGGAAGTCCGAAAAACTGTTTTTT. This sequence encodes CASSYSPGKSEKLFF.

The rearrangement links TRBV27 to TRBJ1-5; 8 bases are a match to TRBD1. Germline assignment: CDR1 MNHEY and CDR2 SMNVEV (reference sequence). The CDR3 extends over 15 amino acids. V trimming: 2 bases; J trimming: 7 bases; junction bases outside the gene matches: 7. DNA of the CDR3: TGTGCCAGCAGTTTAATAAGAGGACAGGGACAGCCCCAGCATTTT. Protein sequence: CASSLIRGQGQPQHF.

This sequence joins TRBV6-1 and TRBJ1-4; possible D gene TRBD1, 5 bases. This CDR3 has 13 residues. Trimming cost V 11 bases and J 8 bases, with 18 bases left between them. CDR1 is MNHNS, CDR2 SASEGT, per germline. CDR3 in DNA: TGTGCCGGGGCCGGGTGGGCTTTGGAAAAACTGTTTTTT. It is translated as CAGAGWALEKLFF.

This clonotype was observed many times. The rearrangement links TRBV4-3 to TRBJ2-4, with TRBD1 as a possible D gene (5 bases). V lost 5 bases, J lost 3 bases, and 8 bases lay in between. Per germline, CDR1 LGHNA and CDR2 YSLEER. The CDR3 totals 13 residues. CDR3 amino acids: CASSKDIKNIQYF. The CDR3 DNA is TGCGCCAGCAGCAAGGACATCAAAAACATTCAGTACTTC.

This clonotype was observed a few times. One junction end disagrees with the germline gene, perhaps due to a read error. CDR3 sequence reads: CASSTAKETQYF. CDR3 coding DNA: TGTGCTAGCAGTACAGCCAAAGAGACCCAGTACTTC. This rearrangement joins TRBV7-7 to TRBJ2-5; no definite D call. The CDR3 runs 12 residues. Germline CDR1 is SSHAT and CDR2 is FNYEAQ (reference sequence). Full variable domain (outside the CDR3, taken from reference TRBV7-7 and TRBJ2-5): GAGVSQSPRYKVTKRGQDVTLRCDPISSHATLYWYQQALGQGPEFLTYFNYEAQPDKSGLPSDRFSAERPEGSISTLTIQRTEQRDSAMYRCASSTAKETQYFGPGTRLLVL.

V gene TRBV11-2 combines with J gene TRBJ2-7; 9 nucleotides align to TRBD1. Germline lookup yields CDR1 SGHAT and CDR2 FQNNGV. The CDR3 has 20 residues. J lost 4 bases, V lost 2 bases, and 21 bases had no gene match. CDR3 DNA sequence: TGTGCCAGCAGCTTACCCCACCTTCGGGTAGGACAGGGGAAAGCTTACGAGCAGTACTTC. Its protein product is CASSLPHLRVGQGKAYEQYF.

J is TRBJ2-3 and V is TRBV7-3; D not certain. Trimming left V 1 base short and J 0 bases short, with 11 bases between. The CDR3 has 16 residues. The V gene's germline CDR1 is SGHTA and CDR2 FQGTGA. The CDR3 here is CASSLSRRPSTDTQYF. The CDR3 DNA reads TGTGCCAGCAGCTTAAGTCGCCGCCCGAGCACAGATACGCAGTATTTT.